The rows below give T cell receptor beta chains drawn from one sample of a study of blood T cell repertoires in COVID-19. Clones were sequenced by immunoSEQ multiplex PCR, and TCRdb holds only the in-frame ones, with some missing. The table records roughly 120,000 clones, over 60% of them present only once. The material sequenced was peripheral blood. The receptors derive from a woman of 80 years or more with active or convalescent COVID-19. The CDR3 runs from the conserved cysteine through the conserved F or W.

V gene,J gene,CDR3 protein
TRBV6-6,TRBJ2-3,CASTSTDTQYF
TRBV7-9,TRBJ2-2,CASSPGGAGYTGELFF
TRBV27,TRBJ2-2,CASSLISGISTGELFF
TRBV7-9,TRBJ2-5,CASSLDGGWETQYF
TRBV5-1,TRBJ2-5,CASRGQGAAETQYF
TRBV4-2,TRBJ2-1,CASSLRLAGGHEQFF
TRBV5-4,TRBJ1-2,CASSLASRDTNYGYTF
TRBV5-1,TRBJ1-1,CASSLGGGSAEAFF
TRBV5-8,TRBJ2-3,CASNPGTSGRTDTQYF
TRBV5-4,TRBJ2-3,CASSSQLAGGLDTQYF